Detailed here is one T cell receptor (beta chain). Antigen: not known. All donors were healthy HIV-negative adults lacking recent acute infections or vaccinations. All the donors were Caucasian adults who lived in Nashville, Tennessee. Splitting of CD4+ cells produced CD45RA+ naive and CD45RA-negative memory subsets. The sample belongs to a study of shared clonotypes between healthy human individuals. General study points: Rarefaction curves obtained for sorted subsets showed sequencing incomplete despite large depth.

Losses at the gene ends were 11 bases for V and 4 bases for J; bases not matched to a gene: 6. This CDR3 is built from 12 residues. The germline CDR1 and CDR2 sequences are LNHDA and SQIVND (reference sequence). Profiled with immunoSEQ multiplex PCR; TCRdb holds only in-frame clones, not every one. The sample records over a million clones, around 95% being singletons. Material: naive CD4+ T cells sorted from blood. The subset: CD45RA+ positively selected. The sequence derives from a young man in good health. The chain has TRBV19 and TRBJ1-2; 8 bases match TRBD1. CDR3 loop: CAADRGSYGYTF. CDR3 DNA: TGTGCCGCAGACAGGGGAAGCTATGGCTACACCTTC.